The 32 T cell receptor beta chains reported below all come from one sample, sequenced in a study of regulatory T cells in long-lasting Graves disease. Arm-PCR of CDR3 regions with iRepertoire HTBI primers generated TCR beta libraries. TCRdb analysed the multiplex PCR reads with MiXCR anew, one entry per CDR3 protein. Of hundreds of thousands of distinct CDR3 sequences detected, around 17% appear once; the ten largest clones hold less than 35%. The time point: newly diagnosed GD, antithyroid drugs for less than 3 months. PBMC-extracted RNA yielded the TCR library. A further study also used this sample, focusing on T cells in Graves' hyperthyroidism and ophthalmopathy.

The sample consisted of peripheral blood mononuclear cells (PBMCs), taken at new diagnosis, from a patient treated with antithyroid drugs. These receptors originate from a man aged 35 to 55 with Graves disease.

The chain joins TRBV6-5 to TRBJ1-5; a weak D match, TRBD1 (5 bases). Per the germline V gene, CDR1 is MNHEY and CDR2 is SVGAGI. V was pared by 1 base and J by 2 bases, with 12 bases between. CDR3 size: 16 residues. The CDR3: CASSYLGQGRNQPQHF. The DNA for the CDR3 is TGTGCCAGCAGTTACTTGGGGCAGGGACGCAATCAGCCCCAGCATTTT.

The CDR3, as DNA: TGTGCCAGCAGGGAGGGTCTGAATACAGATACGCAGTATTTT. Amino acids: CASREGLNTDTQYF. The V and J genes are TRBV6-1 and TRBJ2-3; tentatively, D is TRBD2 (6 bases). This CDR3 comprises 14 residues. Germline CDR1 reads MNHNS; CDR2 reads SASEGT. V lost 6 bases to trimming and J lost 3 bases, with 13 bases between them.

V is TRBV14 and J is TRBJ2-3, with D possibly TRBD1 on 6 matching bases. This CDR3 is built from 18 residues. V was shortened by 5 bases and J by 9 bases, with 30 bases between the two germline ends. Germline assignment: CDR1 SGHDN and CDR2 FVKESK. The CDR3 reads CASSVTPPGHPQGGTQYF. CDR3 in DNA: TGTGCCAGCAGCGTTACCCCACCGGGACACCCACAAGGTGGAACGCAGTATTTT.

On this clonotype itself: This probably arose from a read error, given a far larger clone one base away. The rearrangement uses TRBV28 and TRBJ1-2, with TRBD1 as a possible D gene (6 bases). The CDR3 has 15 amino acids. Germline loops: CDR1 MDHEN, CDR2 SYDVKM. The CDR3 loop reads CAGSKRTALNYGYTF. The CDR3 region has the DNA TGTGCCGGCAGTAAGAGGACAGCGCTAAACTATGGCTACACCTTC.

In its sample, this clonotype was seen many times. The chain combines TRBV5-5 with TRBJ2-7; tentatively, D is TRBD1 (6 bases). The germline V gene encodes CDR1 SGHKS and CDR2 YYEKEE (reference sequence). V shed 3 bases and J shed 2 bases, with 12 bases lying between them. The CDR3 length is 14 residues. The CDR3 sequence is CASSSTGITYEQYF. CDR3 in DNA: TGTGCCAGCAGCTCGACAGGAATAACCTACGAGCAGTACTTC.

This clonotype occurred many times. The chain combines TRBV7-2 with TRBJ2-7, with 13 bases matching TRBD2. Germline V lookup: CDR1 SGHTA, CDR2 FQGNSA. The CDR3 sequence is 15 residues long. The trim removed 5 bases at V and 7 bases at J, leaving 8 bases unmatched. CDR3 in DNA: TGTGCCAGCAGCCCCGGACTAGCGGGGGATATTGAGCAGTACTTC. This translates into CASSPGLAGDIEQYF.

This clonotype was seen repeatedly, ten times or more. This sequence joins TRBV30 and TRBJ2-5, with 7 bases identical to TRBD1. Germline CDR1 GTSNPN, CDR2 SVGIG (reference sequence). V gave up 3 bases and J gave up 5 bases; unmatched junction bases: 15. The CDR3 consists of 16 residues. The chain's CDR3 is CAWSSTVNRGWETQYF. The CDR3 nucleotides are TGTGCCTGGAGCTCCACCGTAAACAGGGGCTGGGAGACCCAGTACTTC.

This clonotype was counted a few times. The CDR3 region is CATSRDSFTYEQYF. The CDR3 nucleotides are TGTGCCACCAGCAGAGATTCCTTTACCTACGAGCAGTACTTC. The chain uses TRBV15 and TRBJ2-7, with D unresolved. This CDR3 has 14 residues. Germline CDR1 is LNHNV and CDR2 is YYDKDF (reference sequence). Trimming stripped 0 bases from V and 2 bases from J, with 8 bases between.

This clonotype has a count of ten or more. The chain carries TRBV30 and TRBJ2-5; D may be TRBD2 (6 bases). Trimming shortened V by 3 bases and J by 5 bases, and 10 bases separated the two germline ends. CDR1 is GTSNPN and CDR2 is SVGIG in the germline V gene (reference sequence). This CDR3 region has 12 residues. CDR3 nucleotide sequence: TGTGCCTGGAGCGGGGGATCCGAGACCCAGTACTTC. This encodes CAWSGGSETQYF.

This clonotype was picked up a small number of times. This chain's CDR3 is CASSFSGGGFGELFF. The CDR3, as DNA: TGTGCCAGCAGCTTCTCAGGAGGGGGGTTCGGGGAGCTGTTTTTT. J is TRBJ2-2 and V is TRBV7-8; D is perhaps TRBD1 or TRBD2 (6 bases each). V was clipped by 3 bases and J by 7 bases, with 15 bases between them. The CDR3 covers 15 residues. Germline CDR1 reads SGHVS; CDR2 reads FQNEAQ.

This clonotype showed up many times. This rearrangement joins TRBV12-3 or TRBV12-4 to TRBJ1-6; no reliable D call. Trimming removed 6 bases from V and 6 bases from J, with 9 bases in between. The CDR3 length is 13 residues. CDR3: CASSLQINSPLHF. The CDR3 DNA reads TGTGCCAGCAGCTTACAGATTAATTCACCCCTCCACTTT.

Many counts were recorded for this clonotype. V is TRBV28 and J is TRBJ1-4; D is ambiguous. CDR1 MDHEN and CDR2 SYDVKM come from the germline V gene. This CDR3 contains 13 residues. Trimming took off 10 bases at V and 6 bases at J, with 15 bases between the two ends. The CDR3 DNA follows: TGTGCCACCAGCGTCGGAAGCTATGAAAAACTGTTTTTT. This gives the protein CATSVGSYEKLFF. The full variable domain, with the rest looked up from reference TRBV28 and TRBJ1-4, is DVKVTQSSRYLVKRTGEKVFLECVQDMDHENMFWYRQDPGLGLRLIYFSYDVKMKEKGDIPEGYSVSREKKERFSLILESASTNQTSMYLCATSVGSYEKLFFGSGTQLSVL.

This clonotype was counted at least ten times. J is TRBJ2-2 and V is TRBV20-1; 14 nucleotides align to TRBD2. Germline V gene sequence: CDR1 DFQATT, CDR2 SNEGSKA (reference sequence). The CDR3 is 15 residues long. V was clipped by 3 bases and J by 7 bases; unmatched bases: 4. The CDR3 here is CSARTSGGGNGELFF. Written as DNA, the CDR3 is TGCAGTGCTAGGACTAGCGGGGGGGGGAACGGGGAGCTGTTTTTT.

This clonotype was seen many times. The chain recombines TRBV18 with TRBJ2-3; 7 bases are shared with TRBD1. The trim removed 3 bases at V and 3 bases at J, leaving 9 bases unmatched. Germline CDR1 reads KGHSH; CDR2 reads LQKENI. This CDR3 comprises 16 residues. CDR3: CASSPPRDRQTDTQYF. The CDR3 nucleotides read TGTGCCAGCTCACCGCCCCGGGACAGACAAACAGATACGCAGTATTTT.

The V call is TRBV11-2, the J call TRBJ2-3; D tentatively fits TRBD1 or TRBD2 (6 bases each). The CDR3 runs 17 residues. The V and J ends lost 6 bases and 2 bases respectively, with 21 bases between them. In germline, CDR1 is SGHAT, CDR2 FQNNGV. CDR3 sequence reads: CASRRRDTGGSTDTQYF. In nucleotides, the CDR3 is TGTGCCAGCAGACGGCGGGACACGGGTGGGTCCACAGATACGCAGTATTTT.

This clonotype was recorded many times. The rearrangement links TRBV12-5 to TRBJ2-1; the D call may be TRBD1 or TRBD2 (5 bases each). Germline loops: CDR1 LGHNT, CDR2 FRNRAP. The CDR3 totals 14 residues. V gave up 9 bases and J gave up 4 bases, with 16 bases separating them. This chain's CDR3 is CASPGTTSYNEQFF. The DNA of the CDR3 is TGTGCTAGCCCAGGGACCACGAGTTACAATGAGCAGTTCTTC.

At least ten counts were recorded for this clonotype. J is TRBJ1-4 and V is TRBV30; the match to TRBD1 covers 9 bases. The CDR3 totals 14 residues. CDR1 and CDR2 (germline): GTSNPN, SVGIG (reference sequence). Germline trimming cut 0 bases from V and 7 bases from J; bases unmatched to any gene: 3. CDR3 DNA: TGTGCCTGGAGTGTACAACAGGGGGCTGAAAAACTGTTTTTT. As protein: CAWSVQQGAEKLFF.

In the case of this clonotype: The CDR3 ends on some other residue instead of the conserved phenylalanine or tryptophan, so this is likely a read error. This sequence joins TRBV4-2 and TRBJ2-1; no clear D. This CDR3 is built from 12 residues. The germline CDR1 and CDR2 sequences are LGHNA and YNFKEQ. CDR3 DNA sequence: TGTGCCAGCATCCAAAGTGGTGGTGAGCAGTTCCTC. It specifies CASIQSGGEQFL.

This clonotype was detected ten times or more. The V call is TRBV5-1, the J call TRBJ1-2, with 11 nucleotides matching TRBD1. Trimming at V came to 2 bases and at J to 2 bases, leaving 2 bases not matched to a gene. The CDR3 extends over 15 amino acids. Germline assignment: CDR1 SGHRS and CDR2 YFSETQ. The CDR3 DNA reads as TGCGCCAGCAGCTTAGGACAGGGGGCAAACTATGGCTACACCTTC. Its protein is CASSLGQGANYGYTF.

The V and J genes are TRBV6-1 and TRBJ2-7; TRBD2 might be the D (8 bases). CDR1 MNHNS and CDR2 SASEGT come from the germline V gene. V dropped 8 bases and J dropped 11 bases, with 22 bases sitting between them. The CDR3 length is 13 residues. The CDR3 loop is CASPGGGQPGEYF. As DNA, the CDR3 is TGTGCCAGCCCCGGGGGGGGACAGCCCGGAGAGTACTTC.

The chain recombines TRBV7-9 with TRBJ1-1; D call uncertain. V lost 4 bases, J lost 5 bases, and 14 bases lay in between. The CDR3 loop spans 14 amino acids. Germline CDR1 reads SEHNR; CDR2 reads FQNEAQ (reference sequence). The DNA of the CDR3 is TGTGCCAGCAGCTCCCCGGATCTTGTAACTGAAGCTTTCTTT. Its translation is CASSSPDLVTEAFF.

This clonotype came up many times. V usage is TRBV20-1 and J usage is TRBJ2-7, with 9 bases fitting TRBD2. The germline gives CDR1 DFQATT, CDR2 SNEGSKA (reference sequence). The CDR3 loop spans 15 amino acids. Trimming cost V 0 bases and J 3 bases; bases outside gene matches: 6. CDR3 coding DNA: TGCAGTGCTAGAGACCCTAGCGGGGCTGGCTACGAGCAGTACTTC. Amino acids: CSARDPSGAGYEQYF.

This clonotype has only a few counts. The chain couples TRBV7-2 to TRBJ2-1; D possibly matches TRBD1 or TRBD2 (5 bases each). With 2 bases removed from V and 9 bases from J, the gap between germline ends came to 17 bases. The CDR3 has 15 amino acids. The germline V gene has CDR1 SGHTA and CDR2 FQGNSA. The CDR3 protein is CASSLFVTGEGEQFF. DNA of the CDR3: TGTGCCAGCAGCTTATTTGTTACAGGAGAGGGTGAGCAGTTCTTC.

This chain connects TRBV5-5 to TRBJ1-1, with D maybe TRBD1 (5 bases). CDR1 is SGHKS and CDR2 is YYEKEE in the germline V gene (reference sequence). This CDR3 contains 14 residues. Trimming stripped 4 bases from V and 3 bases from J, with 13 bases between. CDR3 sequence reads: CASSPSGSYTEAFF. The CDR3 DNA reads as TGTGCCAGCAGCCCGTCAGGGTCTTACACTGAAGCTTTCTTT.

In this sample, this clonotype turned up many times. The J gene is TRBJ2-3, the V gene TRBV20-1; possibly TRBD2 for D (6 bases). The CDR3 length is 15 residues. The V end was cut by 0 bases, the J end by 4 bases, with 14 bases between. Germline values: CDR1 DFQATT, CDR2 SNEGSKA (reference sequence). The chain's CDR3 is CSARDRRGGADTQYF. The DNA of the CDR3 is TGCAGTGCTAGAGATCGGCGGGGTGGGGCAGATACGCAGTATTTT.

This clonotype has at least ten counts. The rearrangement uses TRBV19 and TRBJ2-5; 7 bases fit TRBD1. From germline, CDR1 is LNHDA and CDR2 SQIVND (reference sequence). The CDR3 covers 13 residues. Germline trimming cut 10 bases from V and 1 base from J; bases unmatched to any gene: 6. CDR3 region: CATRNRGQETQYF. DNA of the CDR3: TGTGCCACCAGAAACAGGGGCCAAGAGACCCAGTACTTC.

This clonotype was detected ten times or more. The chain couples TRBV7-3 to TRBJ2-3, with 7 bases that match TRBD1. The CDR3 is 16 residues long. V gave up 2 bases and J gave up 3 bases; unmatched junction bases: 8. Germline V gene lookup returns CDR1 SGHTA and CDR2 FQGTGA. Here the CDR3 reads CASSLQGTEPTDTQYF. The CDR3 DNA reads TGTGCCAGCAGCTTACAGGGGACAGAACCTACAGATACGCAGTATTTT. Full variable domain (rest looked up from reference TRBV7-3 and TRBJ2-3): GAGVSQTPSNKVTEKGKYVELRCDPISGHTALYWYRQSLGQGPEFLIYFQGTGAADDSGLPNDRFFAVRPEGSVSTLKIQRTERGDSAVYLCASSLQGTEPTDTQYFGPGTRLTVL.

This clonotype was counted many times. This sequence joins TRBV5-1 and TRBJ1-1, with D possibly being TRBD1 (5 bases). The CDR3 contains 14 residues. Germline V gives CDR1 SGHRS, CDR2 YFSETQ. V shed 4 bases and J shed 3 bases, with 13 bases lying between them. Here the CDR3 reads CASSGDQGYTEAFF. The CDR3 bases are TGCGCCAGCAGCGGGGACCAAGGGTACACTGAAGCTTTCTTT.

This clonotype was counted at least ten times. V and J are TRBV5-1 and TRBJ1-1; D might be TRBD1 (5 bases). Germline CDR1 is SGHRS and CDR2 is YFSETQ. Trimming took 5 bases from V and 5 from J, leaving 10 bases between them. This CDR3 is built from 12 residues. CDR3 sequence (DNA): TGCGCCAGCAGGGGGGAGGGGACTGAAGCTTTCTTT. Encoded protein: CASRGEGTEAFF.

This clonotype has just a few counts. CDR3 protein: CASSLAGGLAGPQYF. The CDR3 DNA sequence: TGTGCCAGCAGCTTAGCTGGGGGACTAGCGGGGCCCCAGTACTTC. This rearrangement joins TRBV11-1 to TRBJ2-5, with 13 nucleotides matching TRBD2. This CDR3 is built from 15 residues. Germline values: CDR1 SGHAT, CDR2 FQDESV (reference sequence). The junction had 4 bases not matched to a gene; V was cut back by 0 bases and J by 9 bases.

This clonotype was observed a handful of times. A much larger clone is a single base away; this may be a read error. The chain combines TRBV6-1 with TRBJ1-1; D ambiguous. The germline CDR1 and CDR2 sequences are MNHNS and SASEGT. The CDR3 runs 12 residues. CDR3 residues: CASSRKNTEALF. CDR3 nucleotides: TGTGCCAGCAGTCGAAAAAACACTGAAGCTCTCTTT.

The table lists this clonotype with many counts. CDR3 protein: CASSLKRGGNRAKNTEAFF. The CDR3 coding sequence is TGTGCCAGCAGCTTGAAACGAGGAGGAAACAGGGCAAAGAACACTGAAGCTTTCTTT. V gene TRBV11-3 combines with J gene TRBJ1-1; possible D gene TRBD1, 6 bases. V was clipped by 3 bases and J by 1 base, with 24 bases between them. This CDR3 comprises 19 residues. CDR1 is SGHNT, CDR2 YENEEA, per germline.